These 6 T cell receptor beta chains were all obtained from the same sample, sequenced in a study of CD8+ T cells in alopecia areata. Following extraction, RNA underwent reverse transcription to cDNA, which served as the sequencing template. TCRdb keeps only in-frame clones here, not all; method: immunoSEQ multiplex PCR. The sample holds 150,000 to 250,000 clones, 50% to 60% seen once. Regarding treatment: oral pan-JAK inhibitor, 5-10 mg twice daily. Sequenced material: CD4+ T cells sorted from blood, taken at week 4, from a patient treated with tofacitinib. Receptor source: a human donor with alopecia areata.

The chain uses TRBV6-5 and TRBJ1-1; unclear D gene. There are 14 residues in the CDR3. Germline V gives CDR1 MNHEY, CDR2 SVGAGI. V lost 2 bases and J lost 5, with 12 bases in between. The CDR3 bases are TGTGCCAGCAGTTACGGGCCCCAGAGAACTGAAGCTTTCTTT. Its protein is CASSYGPQRTEAFF.

In its sample, this clone was seen a few times. The chain carries TRBV30 and TRBJ1-1, with D perhaps TRBD1 (6 bases). CDR1 and CDR2 from the germline V gene are GTSNPN and SVGIG (reference sequence). V lost 2 bases and J 5 bases, leaving 15 bases between the germline ends. This CDR3 has 14 residues. The CDR3 spells CAWSRGSPATEAFF. For the CDR3, the DNA is TGTGCCTGGAGTAGGGGGAGCCCGGCAACTGAAGCTTTCTTT.

Remarks on this clone: Compared with germline, one end of the junction differs, possibly owing to a read error. The rearrangement links TRBV18 to TRBJ2-6; D gene unclear. Germline V gives CDR1 KGHSH, CDR2 LQKENI. There are 15 residues in the CDR3. The CDR3 nucleotides read TGTGCCAGCGCACCAGTCTACTCTGGGGCCAACGTCCTGACTTTC. It codes for CASAPVYSGANVLTF. The full variable domain, completed using reference TRBV18 and TRBJ2-6, is NAGVMQNPRHLVRRRGQEARLRCSPMKGHSHVYWYRQLPEEGLKFMVYLQKENIIDESGMPKERFSAEFPKEGPSILRIQQVVRGDSAAYFCASAPVYSGANVLTFGAGSRLTVL.

The chain combines TRBV5-1 with TRBJ1-5; no reliable D call. CDR3 size: 14 residues. CDR1 and CDR2 from the germline V gene are SGHRS and YFSETQ. The V end was cut by 0 bases, the J end by 3 bases, with 7 bases between. Written as DNA, the CDR3 is TGCGCCAGCAGCTTGGGGTGGGACAATCAGCCCCAGCATTTT. Amino acids: CASSLGWDNQPQHF.

This clone was seen once. J is TRBJ1-2 and V is TRBV5-1; 9 bases line up with TRBD1. The CDR3 is made up of 16 amino acids. V was clipped by 4 bases and J by 3 bases; unmatched bases: 10. Germline-derived CDR1 and CDR2 are SGHRS and YFSETQ. The CDR3 region is CASSLSGTGFDYGYTF. Here the CDR3 DNA reads TGCGCCAGCAGCCTTTCAGGGACAGGGTTCGACTATGGCTACACCTTC.

This clone was seen only a few times. The chain recombines TRBV18 with TRBJ1-1; 10 bases agree with TRBD1. This CDR3 spans 14 amino acids. CDR1 KGHSH and CDR2 LQKENI come from the germline V gene. V trimming: 3 bases; J trimming: 6 bases; junction bases outside the gene matches: 4. The CDR3 loop is CASSPTGGEAEAFF. In DNA form, the CDR3 reads TGTGCCAGCTCACCGACAGGGGGCGAGGCTGAAGCTTTCTTT.